The table lists the clone carrying this T cell receptor (beta chain) with many counts. Its specificity is unknown. This entry comes from a study of T cells after yellow fever vaccination. Study-wide results and caveats: Detected again after the booster were most primary-vaccination clones, at almost 97% CD4 and approximately 87% CD8.

5'RACE template switching produced TCR cDNA carrying a universal primer site and UMIs. Each CDR3 protein gets one entry after TCRdb re-called the 5' RACE reads with MiXCR. Seen here are 300,000 to 400,000 distinct CDR3 sequences, about 8.3% observed once, and the top ten hold around 17%. The input for sequencing was PBMCs, taken more than 40 days after the first yellow fever vaccination. The sequence derives from a man in his late teens or twenties who received the YFV17D yellow fever vaccine.

The CDR3 region is CASSLGGADNSPLHF. In DNA form, the CDR3 reads TGTGCCAGCAGCTTAGGGGGCGCGGATAATTCACCCCTCCACTTT. V gene TRBV7-9 combines with J gene TRBJ1-6; TRBD1 is a possible D gene (5 bases). V was clipped by 1 base and J by 5 bases, with 9 bases between them. In germline, CDR1 is SEHNR, CDR2 FQNEAQ (reference sequence). The CDR3 is made up of 15 amino acids.